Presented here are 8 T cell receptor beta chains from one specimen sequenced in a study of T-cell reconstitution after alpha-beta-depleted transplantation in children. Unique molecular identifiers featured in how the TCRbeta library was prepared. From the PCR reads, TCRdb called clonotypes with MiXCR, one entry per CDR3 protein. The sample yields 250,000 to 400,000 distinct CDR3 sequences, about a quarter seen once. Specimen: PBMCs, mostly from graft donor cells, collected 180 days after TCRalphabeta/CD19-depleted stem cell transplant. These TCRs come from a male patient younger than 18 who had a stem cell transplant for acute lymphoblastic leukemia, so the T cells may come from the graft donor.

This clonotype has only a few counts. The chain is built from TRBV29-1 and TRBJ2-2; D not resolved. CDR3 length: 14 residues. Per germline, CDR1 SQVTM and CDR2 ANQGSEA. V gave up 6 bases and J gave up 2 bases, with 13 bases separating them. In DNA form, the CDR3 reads TGCAGCGTCCCCCATTGGGGAAACACCGGGGAGCTGTTTTTT. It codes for CSVPHWGNTGELFF.

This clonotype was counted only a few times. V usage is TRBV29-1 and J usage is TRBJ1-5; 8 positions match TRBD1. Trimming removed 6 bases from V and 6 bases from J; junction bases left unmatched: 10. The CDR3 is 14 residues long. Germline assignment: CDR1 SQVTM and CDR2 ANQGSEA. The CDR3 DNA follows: TGCAGCGTATCCACAGGGGGAAGGGGTCAGCCCCAGCATTTT. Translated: CSVSTGGRGQPQHF. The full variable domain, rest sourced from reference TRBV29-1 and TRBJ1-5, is SAVISQKPSRDICQRGTSLTIQCQVDSQVTMMFWYRQQPGQSLTLIATANQGSEATYESGFVIDKFPISRPNLTFSTLTVSNMSPEDSSIYLCSVSTGGRGQPQHFGDGTRLSIL.

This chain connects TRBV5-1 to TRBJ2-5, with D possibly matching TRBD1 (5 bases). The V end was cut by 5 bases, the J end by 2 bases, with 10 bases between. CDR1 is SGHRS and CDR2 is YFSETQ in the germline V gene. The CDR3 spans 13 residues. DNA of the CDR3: TGCGCCAGCAGTGGACATCCTCAAGAGACCCAGTACTTC. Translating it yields CASSGHPQETQYF.

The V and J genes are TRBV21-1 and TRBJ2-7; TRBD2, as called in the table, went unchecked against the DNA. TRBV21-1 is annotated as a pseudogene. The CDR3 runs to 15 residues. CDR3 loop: CASSKPLAFSYEQYF. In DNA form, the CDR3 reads TGTGCCAGCAGCAAACCACTAGCCTTCTCCTACGAGCAGTACTTC.

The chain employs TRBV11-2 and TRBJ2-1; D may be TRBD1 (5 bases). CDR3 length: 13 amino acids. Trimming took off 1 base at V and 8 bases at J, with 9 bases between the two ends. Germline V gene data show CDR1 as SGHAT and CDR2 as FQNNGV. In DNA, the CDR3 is TGTGCCAGCAGCTTAGTCCCAGGGTATGAGCAGTTCTTC. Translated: CASSLVPGYEQFF.

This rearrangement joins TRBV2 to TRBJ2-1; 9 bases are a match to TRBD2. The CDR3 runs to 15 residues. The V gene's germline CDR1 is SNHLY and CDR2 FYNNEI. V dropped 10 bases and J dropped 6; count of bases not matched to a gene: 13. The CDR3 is CATEEAGGLSNEQFF. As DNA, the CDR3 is TGTGCCACCGAGGAAGCGGGAGGATTAAGCAATGAGCAGTTCTTC.

The CDR3 spells CASSKEGPQFF. The CDR3 coding sequence is TGTGCCAGCAGCAAAGAGGGGCCGCAGTTCTTC. The chain combines TRBV21-1 with TRBJ2-1; the D call TRBD1 from the table was never checked on the DNA. TRBV21-1 is shown as a pseudogene. CDR3 length equals 11 residues.

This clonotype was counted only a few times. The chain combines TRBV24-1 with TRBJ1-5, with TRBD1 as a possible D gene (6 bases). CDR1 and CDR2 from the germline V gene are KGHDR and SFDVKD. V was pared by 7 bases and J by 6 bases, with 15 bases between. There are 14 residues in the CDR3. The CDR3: CATSETGAGQPQHF. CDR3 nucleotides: TGTGCCACCAGCGAGACGGGGGCCGGTCAGCCCCAGCATTTT.